This T cell receptor (beta chain) emerged from a study of blood T cell repertoires in COVID-19. The length of the CDR3 is 13 residues. The V gene lost 1 base and the J gene lost 4 bases, with 8 bases spanning the gap. Germline V CDR1 and CDR2: GTSNPN, SVGIG (reference sequence). In the original analysis: How many nucleated cells were present was estimated from reference gene primer amplification. Here immunoSEQ multiplex PCR was the method, and the copy in TCRdb shows in-frame clones only, minus some. V, J and clone size derive from that table, while D and trimming were established from the DNA sequence. The sample shows some 270,000 clones, over 85% of them seen only once. Clinical histories supplied by participants themselves formed the basis of cohort assignment.

The genes are TRBV30 and TRBJ1-5, with a possible D match to TRBD1 (5 bases). The sequence was obtained from a woman aged 60-75 years who had recovered from COVID-19. The sample consisted of PBMCs or T cells enriched from blood (not recorded which). CDR3 loop: CAWSGDRNQPQHF. DNA for the CDR3: TGTGCCTGGAGTGGCGACAGAAATCAGCCCCAGCATTTT.